This T cell receptor (beta chain) comes out of a study of neurological immune-mediated disorders. Points from the study as a whole: TCR-beta repertoires seemed private in all groups, with no expanded CDR3 amino acid sequences shared. HTLV-1-associated myelopathy had the most TCR clonal expansion, while multiple sclerosis had the least, a level that fell below healthy controls.

Via MiXCR, TCRdb re-called the 5' RACE reads, giving one row per CDR3 protein. The sample holds over 55,000 distinct CDR3 sequences, roughly 10% seen once. This clonotype was recorded at least ten times. Its antigen is unidentified. Time point in this sample: longitudinal time-point 1 (baseline). From 2 million PBMCs stored at -80 C, the unsorted libraries were generated. This CDR3 is 15 amino acids long. After removal of 3 bases from V and 7 bases from J, the junction contained 8 bases not matched to a gene. V gene TRBV12-3 or TRBV12-4 combines with J gene TRBJ2-5; 10 bases are a match to TRBD2. The source of this sequence is a young man in good health. Sequencing was performed on PBMCs. The CDR3 DNA reads TGTGCCAGCAGTTTGGGAGCGGGGGGGCCCGGGACCCAGTACTTC. Protein sequence: CASSLGAGGPGTQYF.